This TCR beta chain is drawn from a study of identical twins. TCRdb redid the calling of the 5' RACE reads with MiXCR, one entry per CDR3 protein. The sample lists roughly 690,000 distinct CDR3 sequences, roughly 20% occurring once. CDR3 length equals 20 residues. Trimming removed 1 base from V and 4 bases from J, with 27 bases in between. Study-wide results and caveats: Insertions were reduced in abundant cord blood beta clonotypes but not in memory repertoires.

This clonotype appeared a few times. Its antigen is currently unknown. These data are also associated with another study on T cells expressing NK-cell markers. That source reports: Sorted T-cell subsets CD3+CD56+NKG2C+, CD3+CD56+NKG2C- and CD3+CD56-NKG2C+ were TCR beta-sequenced. Several experiments added an anti-gamma-delta TCR antibody to sort only alpha-beta TCR T cells.

The V call is TRBV12-3 or TRBV12-4, the J call TRBJ2-3, with D perhaps given as TRBD1 or TRBD2 (6 bases each). Sequencing was performed on PBMCs. The clonotype comes from a woman younger than 30 in good health. This chain's CDR3 is CASSLDYGGATTSWADTQYF. The CDR3, as DNA: TGTGCCAGCAGTTTAGATTATGGGGGCGCGACAACTAGCTGGGCAGATACGCAGTATTTT.